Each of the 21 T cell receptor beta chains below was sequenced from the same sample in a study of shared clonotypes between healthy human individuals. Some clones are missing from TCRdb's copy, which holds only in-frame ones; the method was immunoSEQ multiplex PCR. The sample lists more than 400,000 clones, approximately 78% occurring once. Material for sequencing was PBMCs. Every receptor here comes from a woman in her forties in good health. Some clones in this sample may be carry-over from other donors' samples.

Here the CDR3 reads CASSESLPRPEEQYF. CDR3 sequence (DNA): TGTGCCAGCAGTGAATCGTTGCCGCGGCCTGAAGAGCAGTACTTC. This chain uses TRBV25-1 with TRBJ2-7; D is unresolved. Trimming pared 1 base from V and 7 bases from J, leaving 17 bases between. The germline V gene has CDR1 MGHDK and CDR2 SYGVNS. The CDR3 is made up of 15 amino acids.

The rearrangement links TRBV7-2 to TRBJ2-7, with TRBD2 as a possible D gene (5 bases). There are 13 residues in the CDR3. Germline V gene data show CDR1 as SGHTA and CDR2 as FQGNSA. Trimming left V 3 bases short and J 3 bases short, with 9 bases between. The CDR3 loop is CASSFPGSYEQYF. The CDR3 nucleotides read TGTGCCAGCAGCTTCCCTGGGAGCTACGAGCAGTACTTC.

The CDR3 loop reads CASSDRLAGEVKYF. DNA of the CDR3: TGTGCCAGCAGTGACCGACTAGCGGGCGAGGTAAAGTACTTC. The chain employs TRBV25-1 and TRBJ2-5; 10 positions match TRBD2. This CDR3 contains 14 residues. With V trimmed by 3 bases and J by 12 bases, 10 bases remained unmatched. Germline V lookup: CDR1 MGHDK, CDR2 SYGVNS.

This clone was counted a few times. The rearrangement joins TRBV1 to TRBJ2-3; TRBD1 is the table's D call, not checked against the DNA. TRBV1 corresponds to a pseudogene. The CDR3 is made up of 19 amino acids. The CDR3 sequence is CTSSQEGIRGTGPTDTQYF. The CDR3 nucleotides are TGCACCAGCAGCCAAGAGGGTATTAGAGGGACAGGGCCCACAGATACGCAGTATTTT.

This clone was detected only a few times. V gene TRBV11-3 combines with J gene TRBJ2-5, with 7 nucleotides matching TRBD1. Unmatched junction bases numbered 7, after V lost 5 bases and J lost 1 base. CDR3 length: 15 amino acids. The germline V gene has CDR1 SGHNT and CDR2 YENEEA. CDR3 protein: CASSPGTASQETQYF. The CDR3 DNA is TGTGCCAGCAGCCCGGGGACAGCCAGCCAAGAGACCCAGTACTTC.

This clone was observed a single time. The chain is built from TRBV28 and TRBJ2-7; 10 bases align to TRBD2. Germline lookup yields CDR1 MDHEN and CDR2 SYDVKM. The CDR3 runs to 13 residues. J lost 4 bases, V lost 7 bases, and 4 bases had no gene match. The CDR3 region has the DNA TGTGCCAGCATCCTAGCGGGAGAGTACGAGCAGTACTTC. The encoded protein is CASILAGEYEQYF. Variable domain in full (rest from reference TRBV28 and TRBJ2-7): DVKVTQSSRYLVKRTGEKVFLECVQDMDHENMFWYRQDPGLGLRLIYFSYDVKMKEKGDIPEGYSVSREKKERFSLILESASTNQTSMYLCASILAGEYEQYFGPGTRLTVT.

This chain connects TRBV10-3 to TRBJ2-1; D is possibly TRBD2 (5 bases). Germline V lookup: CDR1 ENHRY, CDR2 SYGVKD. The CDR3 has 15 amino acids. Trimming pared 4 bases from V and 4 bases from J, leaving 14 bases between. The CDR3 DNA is TGTGCCATCAGTGGGGTACTAGGCACTTACAATGAGCAGTTCTTC. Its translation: CAISGVLGTYNEQFF.

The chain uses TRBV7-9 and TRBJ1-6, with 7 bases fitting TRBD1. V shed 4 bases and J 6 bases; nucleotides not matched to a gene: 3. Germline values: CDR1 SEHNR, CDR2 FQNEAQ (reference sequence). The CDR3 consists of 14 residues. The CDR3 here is CASSYRQGNSPLHF. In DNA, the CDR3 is TGTGCCAGCAGCTACCGACAGGGTAATTCACCCCTCCACTTT.

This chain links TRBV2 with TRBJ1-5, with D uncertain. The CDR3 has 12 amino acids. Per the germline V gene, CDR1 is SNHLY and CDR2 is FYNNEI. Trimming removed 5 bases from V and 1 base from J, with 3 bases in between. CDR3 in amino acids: CASSPSNQPQHF. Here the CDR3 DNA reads TGTGCCAGCAGTCCCAGCAATCAGCCCCAGCATTTT.

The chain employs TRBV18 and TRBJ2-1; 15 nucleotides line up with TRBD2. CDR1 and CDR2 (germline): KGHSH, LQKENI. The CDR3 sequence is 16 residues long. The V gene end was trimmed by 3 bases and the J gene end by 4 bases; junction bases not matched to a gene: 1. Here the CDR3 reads CASSPGTSGRYNEQFF. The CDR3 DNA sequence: TGTGCCAGCTCACCTGGGACTAGCGGGAGGTACAATGAGCAGTTCTTC.

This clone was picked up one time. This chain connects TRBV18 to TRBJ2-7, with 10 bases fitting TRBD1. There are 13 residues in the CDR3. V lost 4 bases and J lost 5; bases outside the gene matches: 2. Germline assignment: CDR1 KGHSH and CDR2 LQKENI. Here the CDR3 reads CASSRDRGNEQYF. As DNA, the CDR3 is TGTGCCAGCTCACGGGACAGGGGTAACGAGCAGTACTTC.

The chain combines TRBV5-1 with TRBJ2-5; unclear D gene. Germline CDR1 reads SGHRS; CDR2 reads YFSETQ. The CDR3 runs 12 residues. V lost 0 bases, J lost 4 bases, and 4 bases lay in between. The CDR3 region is CASSLGRETQYF. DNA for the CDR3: TGCGCCAGCAGCTTGGGGAGAGAGACCCAGTACTTC.

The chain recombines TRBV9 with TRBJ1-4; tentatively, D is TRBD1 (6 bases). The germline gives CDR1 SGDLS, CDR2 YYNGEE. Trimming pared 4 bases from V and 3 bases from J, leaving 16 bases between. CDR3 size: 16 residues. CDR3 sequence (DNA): TGTGCCAGCAGCCCCTCCGGGGGCGTGGCTAATGAAAAACTGTTTTTT. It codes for CASSPSGGVANEKLFF.

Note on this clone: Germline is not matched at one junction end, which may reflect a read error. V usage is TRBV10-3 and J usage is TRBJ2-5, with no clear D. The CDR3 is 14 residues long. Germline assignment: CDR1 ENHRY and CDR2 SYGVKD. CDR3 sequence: CAISVEGSQGTQYF. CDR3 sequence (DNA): TGTGCCATCAGTGTAGAAGGGTCCCAAGGGACCCAGTACTTC.

In nucleotides, the CDR3 is TGTGCCAGCAGCGTAGGGGGACTAGCGGGAGCCACAGATACGCAGTATTTT. Protein product: CASSVGGLAGATDTQYF. The chain employs TRBV9 and TRBJ2-3; 14 bases are shared with TRBD2. The trim removed 0 bases at V and 2 bases at J, leaving 2 bases unmatched. CDR3 size: 17 residues. Germline CDR1 reads SGDLS; CDR2 reads YYNGEE.

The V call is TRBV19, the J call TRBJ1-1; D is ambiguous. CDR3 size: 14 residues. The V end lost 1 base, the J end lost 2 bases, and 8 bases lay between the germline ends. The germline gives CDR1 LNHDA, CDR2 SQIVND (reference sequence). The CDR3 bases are TGTGCCAGTAGTATAGCACAGATCAACACTGAAGCTTTCTTT. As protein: CASSIAQINTEAFF.

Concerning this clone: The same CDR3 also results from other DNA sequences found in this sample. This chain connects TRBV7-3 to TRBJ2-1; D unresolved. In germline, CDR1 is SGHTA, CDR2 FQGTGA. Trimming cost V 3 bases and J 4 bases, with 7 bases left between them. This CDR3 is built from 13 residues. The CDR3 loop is CASSLNAYNEQFF. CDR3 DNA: TGTGCCAGCAGCTTGAACGCTTACAATGAGCAGTTCTTC.

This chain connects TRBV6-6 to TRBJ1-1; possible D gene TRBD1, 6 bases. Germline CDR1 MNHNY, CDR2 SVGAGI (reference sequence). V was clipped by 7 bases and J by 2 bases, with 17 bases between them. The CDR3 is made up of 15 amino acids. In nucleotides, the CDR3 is TGTGCCAGCATAGGTACAGGGATGGGTAACACTGAAGCTTTCTTT. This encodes CASIGTGMGNTEAFF.

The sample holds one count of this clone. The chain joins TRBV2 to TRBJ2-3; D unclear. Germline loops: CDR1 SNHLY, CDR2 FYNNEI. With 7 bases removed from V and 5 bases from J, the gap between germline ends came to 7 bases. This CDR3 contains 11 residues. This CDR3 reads CASTREDTQYF. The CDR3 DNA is TGTGCCAGCACCAGAGAAGATACGCAGTATTTT.

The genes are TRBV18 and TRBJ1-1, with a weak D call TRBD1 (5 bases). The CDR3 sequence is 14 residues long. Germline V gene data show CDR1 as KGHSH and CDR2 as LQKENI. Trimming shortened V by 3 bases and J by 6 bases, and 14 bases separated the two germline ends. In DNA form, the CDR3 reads TGTGCCAGCTCACCTCGGGGGGGAGGCGCTGAAGCTTTCTTT. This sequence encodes CASSPRGGGAEAFF.

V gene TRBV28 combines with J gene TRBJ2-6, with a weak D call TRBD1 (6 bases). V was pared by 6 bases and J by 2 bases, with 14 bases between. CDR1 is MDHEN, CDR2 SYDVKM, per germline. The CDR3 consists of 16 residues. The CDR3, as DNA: TGTGCCAGCAGCACTACAGGGTCCGCTGGGGCCAACGTCCTGACTTTC. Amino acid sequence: CASSTTGSAGANVLTF. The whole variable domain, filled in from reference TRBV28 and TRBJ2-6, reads DVKVTQSSRYLVKRTGEKVFLECVQDMDHENMFWYRQDPGLGLRLIYFSYDVKMKEKGDIPEGYSVSREKKERFSLILESASTNQTSMYLCASSTTGSAGANVLTFGAGSRLTVL.